This record covers a single T cell receptor (beta chain). Antigen specificity is unknown. This sample stems from a study of cytomegalovirus exposure and HLA in healthy donors. General study findings and limits: The study put 150 or so TCR beta chains on its list as cytomegalovirus-associated. CMV antigen specificity was confirmed in vitro for a few CMV-associated chains.

CDR1 and CDR2 from the germline V gene are LNHDA and SQIVND (reference sequence). The CDR3 has 18 residues. V lost 1 base, J lost 2 bases, and 12 bases stayed unmatched. TCRdb's copy holds only in-frame clones and misses some; the assay was immunoSEQ multiplex PCR. The data contain more than 55,000 clones, roughly 96% of them singletons. It was the approximately 110-subject validation cohort, separate from the approximately 690-subject first cohort, to which the donors belonged. Material for sequencing was PBMCs. The V gene is TRBV19, the J gene TRBJ2-3, with 7 bases lining up with TRBD2. The TCR originated in a man aged 18 to 30 in good health and CMV-seronegative. In DNA, the CDR3 is TGTGCCAGTAGTATAGGGCTCTCCGCGGGAGAGGACACAGATACGCAGTATTTT. This codes for CASSIGLSAGEDTDTQYF.